This entry concerns a single T cell receptor beta chain. Authors' methods: The authors estimated nucleated cell counts from reference gene primer amplification. The data were produced by immunoSEQ multiplex PCR, yet TCRdb's version contains in-frame clones alone and is incomplete. That table furnishes V, J and clone size, whereas the DNA furnished D and trimming. The sample has more than 95,000 clones; approximately 84% are singletons. This entry belongs to a study of blood T cell repertoires in COVID-19. At the level of the study: The cDNA or gDNA used as material had been derived from T cells, B-cell-depleted T cells, or PBMCs.

V dropped 4 bases and J dropped 2 bases, with 11 bases sitting between them. Germline CDR1 LGHDT, CDR2 YNNKEL (reference sequence). CDR3 length: 14 residues. The chain carries TRBV3-1 (or the pseudogene TRBV3-2) and TRBJ1-2; D uncertain. Sequencing was performed on peripheral blood. The source is a man between 65 and 80 years old with active or convalescent COVID-19. In DNA form, the CDR3 reads TGTGCCAGCAGCCTTGAGGGAGGAAACTATGGCTACACCTTC. Encoded protein: CASSLEGGNYGYTF.